This entry is about one TCR beta chain. TCRdb's table, derived via immunoSEQ multiplex PCR, lists solely in-frame clones and lacks some. The data contain about 2.5 million clones, 85% to 95% of them singletons. This CDR3 has 12 amino acids. The germline V gene encodes CDR1 ENHRY and CDR2 SYGVKD. Deletions cut 6 bases from V and 9 bases from J, with 13 bases between. These data come from a study of shared clonotypes between healthy human individuals. The V call is TRBV10-3, the J call TRBJ2-3; D might be TRBD1 (5 bases). The clonotype was recovered from a man between 18 and 29 years old in good health. Some clones in this sample may be carry-over from other donors' samples. Sequenced sample: naive CD4+ T cells from PBMCs. Documented subset: CD45RA+ positively selected. CDR3: CAIRSGLGTQYF. The CDR3 coding sequence is TGTGCCATCAGATCAGGGTTGGGGACGCAGTATTTT.